A selection of T cell receptor beta chains follows, all from one sample in a study of T cells in localized non-small cell lung cancer. The repertoire was sequenced with immunoSEQ multiplex PCR; TCRdb's copy has only in-frame clones and lacks some. There are about 59,000 clones in the sample; roughly nine tenths occur only once, and about 20% lies in the top ten. Sequenced material: peripheral blood, taken before any cancer treatment. The receptors were sampled from a man aged 40-75 years with stage I lung adenocarcinoma. CDR3s include the opening cysteine and the closing phenylalanine or tryptophan. A D gene is named only where the DNA matches it firmly. Not all rows give a size; the values are once, few, many and, for expanded clones, a class.

V gene	J gene	D gene	clone size	CDR3 DNA	CDR3 protein
TRBV7-3	TRBJ2-1	.	.	TGTGCCAGCAGCTTAACGGGAGGTTCCCCCTACAATGAGCAGTTCTTC	CASSLTGGSPYNEQFF
TRBV28	TRBJ1-5	.	medium-sized	TGTGCCAGCAGAAAAGGGGGTCAGCCCCAGCATTTT	CASRKGGQPQHF
TRBV6-5	TRBJ2-7	.	once	TGTGCCAGCAGTTACTCGGGCGGGGACTACGAGCAGTACTTC	CASSYSGGDYEQYF
TRBV5-4	TRBJ1-1	.	.	TGTGCCAGCAGCTTGACGGGGATCACTGAAGCTTTCTTT	CASSLTGITEAFF
TRBV7-8	TRBJ2-5	.	.	TGTGCCAGCAGCTCTCCGCGAAATAAACAGGGGGGGGAGACCCAGTACTTC	CASSSPRNKQGGETQYF
TRBV7-3	TRBJ2-1	TRBD2	.	TGTGCCAGCAGCGAGGGACTAGCGGGAAGAAATGAGCAGTTCTTC	CASSEGLAGRNEQFF
TRBV25-1	TRBJ1-5	.	.	TGTGCCAGCAGTGAAAAACAGGGTCATCAGCCCCAGCATTTT	CASSEKQGHQPQHF
TRBV19	TRBJ2-5	TRBD2	.	TGTGCCAGTAGTATGGACATACTAGCGGGGTACCAAGAGACCCAGTACTTC	CASSMDILAGYQETQYF
TRBV6-1	TRBJ1-5	.	.	TGTGCCAGCAGTGAAGAGGGGGGAAGCAATCAGCCCCAGCATTTT	CASSEEGGSNQPQHF
TRBV4-2	TRBJ1-2	TRBD1	.	TGTGCCAGCAGCCAAGCTATGACAGGGGGGTCTGGCTACACCTTC	CASSQAMTGGSGYTF
TRBV28	TRBJ1-4	.	.	TGTGCCAGCAGTTTCCTCCAGATTAGTAATGAAAAACTGTTTTTT	CASSFLQISNEKLFF
TRBV28	TRBJ2-3	.	.	TGTGCCAGCAGTGGGAGCGGGCAAGGAACAGATACGCAGTATTTT	CASSGSGQGTDTQYF
TRBV7-3	TRBJ2-3	.	.	TGTGCCAGCAGCCCTGGCGGGGGCCTAGGAGATACGCAGTATTTT	CASSPGGGLGDTQYF
TRBV5-1	TRBJ2-1	.	.	TGCGCCAGCAGCTTGGAGCCCAACTACAATGAGCAGTTCTTC	CASSLEPNYNEQFF
TRBV5-1	TRBJ2-3	TRBD2	.	TGCGCCAGCGGAGGACTAGCGGCTAGCACAGATACGCAGTATTTT	CASGGLAASTDTQYF
TRBV5-1	TRBJ2-5	.	few	TGCGCCAGCAGCTTGGGGTCTTGGCGAAGCCAAGAGACCCAGTACTTC	CASSLGSWRSQETQYF
TRBV7-2	TRBJ1-5	.	.	TGTGCCAGCAGCCAAGGGTGGTCCTATAGCAATCAGCCCCAGCATTTT	CASSQGWSYSNQPQHF
TRBV19	TRBJ2-1	TRBD2	.	TGTGCGTCGGCGGGAGGTCTTTGGAATGAGCAGTTCTTC	CASAGGLWNEQFF
TRBV9	TRBJ2-2	TRBD2	.	TGTGCCAGCAGCGAACAGGGACTAGCGGGGAGGGACACCGGGGAGCTGTTTTTT	CASSEQGLAGRDTGELFF
TRBV9	TRBJ2-7	TRBD1	.	TGTGCCAGCAGCGCGCACGGGGGACAGGTCGACGAGCAGTACTTC	CASSAHGGQVDEQYF
TRBV4-1	TRBJ2-5	TRBD1	medium-sized	TGCGCCAGCAGCCATCCCGGACAGGAAGAGACCCAGTACTTC	CASSHPGQEETQYF
TRBV13	TRBJ2-7	.	.	TGTGCCAGCAGCTCGGCCGGATCCTACGAGCAGTACTTC	CASSSAGSYEQYF
TRBV2	TRBJ2-3	TRBD2	.	TGTGCCAGCAGTGAAGCAGCGGGAGGGCATGGTACGCAGTATTTT	CASSEAAGGHGTQYF
TRBV7-6	TRBJ2-5	TRBD1	.	TGTGCCAGCAGCTTAACCGGGACAGGGGGAGAGACCCAGTACTTC	CASSLTGTGGETQYF
TRBV2	TRBJ2-1	.	.	TGTGCCAGCAGGGCCCAGTCCGATGAGCAGTTCTTC	CASRAQSDEQFF
TRBV7-9	TRBJ2-7	.	.	TGTGCCAGCAGCTTGACGGCGGGGAGCTCCTACGAGCAGTACTTC	CASSLTAGSSYEQYF
TRBV19	TRBJ2-1	.	.	TGTGCCAGTAGTATAGTCTTAGACAGCTCCTACAATGAGCAGTTCTTC	CASSIVLDSSYNEQFF
TRBV7-9	TRBJ2-5	.	.	TGTGCCAGCAGCTCCCCAGCCTCCCGCCAGGGACGTCCGGGGACCCAGTACTTC	CASSSPASRQGRPGTQYF
TRBV30	TRBJ2-2	TRBD1	.	TGTGCCTGGAGTGTACTAGGACAGGGGGCCGGGGAGCTGTTTTTT	CAWSVLGQGAGELFF
TRBV7-9	TRBJ1-5	.	few	TGTGCCAGCAGAGGTCGTCCGAGGGTTCAGCCCCAGCATTTT	CASRGRPRVQPQHF
TRBV6-6	TRBJ1-4	TRBD1	.	TGTGCCAGCACCATGGGACAGGTGGTGGGGGATGAAAAACTGTTTTTT	CASTMGQVVGDEKLFF
TRBV7-2	TRBJ2-2	.	.	TGTGCCAGCAGCATAAACCGAGGCACCGGGGAGCTGTTTTTT	CASSINRGTGELFF
TRBV27	TRBJ1-2	.	.	TGTGCCAGCAGTTTATCGTGGCAGGGAGGTGACTACACCTTC	CASSLSWQGGDYTF
TRBV6-4	TRBJ2-3	TRBD2	.	TGTGCCAGCAGTGACTCCAGCGGGAGGGCGTTTACGCAGTATTTT	CASSDSSGRAFTQYF
TRBV11-1	TRBJ2-5	TRBD2	.	TGTGCCAGCAGCTTTGGGACTACTGAGACCCAGTACTTC	CASSFGTTETQYF
TRBV27	TRBJ2-7	TRBD2	.	TGTGCCAGCAGTCCCCCGGGGCTAGCGGGGCTCTACGAGCAGTACTTC	CASSPPGLAGLYEQYF
TRBV15	TRBJ1-5	.	once	TGTGCCACCAGCAGTAAGGAGACTCAGCCCCAGCATTTT	CATSSKETQPQHF
TRBV18	TRBJ2-5	.	.	TGTGCCAGCTCACCAAGGGTCGTAGAGACCCAGTACTTC	CASSPRVVETQYF
TRBV28	TRBJ2-2	TRBD1	.	TGTGCCAGCAGTTTATTAGGGACAGAAGACACCGGGGAGCTGTTTTTT	CASSLLGTEDTGELFF
TRBV5-4	TRBJ1-6	.	.	TGTGCCAGCAGCTTGGGGGCAGGGGACTCGGTAACCCTCCACTTT	CASSLGAGDSVTLHF
TRBV19	TRBJ2-1	TRBD2	.	TGTGCCAGTAGTATAGCGGGAGGGCAATACAATGAGCAGTTCTTC	CASSIAGGQYNEQFF
TRBV5-5	TRBJ1-5	.	.	TGTGCCAGCAGCTACATGTGGAGCCCACTAAGCAATCAGCCCCAGCATTTT	CASSYMWSPLSNQPQHF
TRBV2	TRBJ2-3	.	.	TGTGCCAGCAGCCCATTGGGGTTTTCTGAGAGCACAGATACGCAGTATTTT	CASSPLGFSESTDTQYF
TRBV30	TRBJ2-7	TRBD2	.	TGTGCCTGGCGGACTAGCGGGATCTACGAGCAGTACTTC	CAWRTSGIYEQYF
TRBV5-6	TRBJ2-2	TRBD2	.	TGTGCCAGCAGCTTGGCCAAGCGGGGGAACACCGGGGAGCTGTTTTTT	CASSLAKRGNTGELFF
TRBV19	TRBJ1-2	TRBD1	.	TGTGCCACCCAAGGGGGCTGGAGCTACACCTTC	CATQGGWSYTF
TRBV19	TRBJ1-2	.	.	TGTGCCAGTAGTCTGGGCTCACCCGCATATGGCTACACCTTC	CASSLGSPAYGYTF
TRBV7-2	TRBJ2-3	TRBD2	.	TGTGCCAGCAGCTTGCGACTAGCGGGAGCGGCAGATACGCAGTATTTT	CASSLRLAGAADTQYF